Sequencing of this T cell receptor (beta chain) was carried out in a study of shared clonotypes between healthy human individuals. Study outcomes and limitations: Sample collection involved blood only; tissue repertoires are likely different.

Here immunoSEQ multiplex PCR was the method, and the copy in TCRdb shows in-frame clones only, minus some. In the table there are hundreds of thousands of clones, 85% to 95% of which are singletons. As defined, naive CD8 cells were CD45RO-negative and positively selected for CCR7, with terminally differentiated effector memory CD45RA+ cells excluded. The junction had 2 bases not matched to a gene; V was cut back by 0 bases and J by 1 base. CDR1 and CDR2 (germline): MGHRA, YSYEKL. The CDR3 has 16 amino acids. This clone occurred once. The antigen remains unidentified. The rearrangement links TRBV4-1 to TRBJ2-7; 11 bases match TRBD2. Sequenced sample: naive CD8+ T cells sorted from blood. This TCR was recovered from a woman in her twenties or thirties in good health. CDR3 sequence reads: CASSQELAGVSYEQYF. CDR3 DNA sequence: TGCGCCAGCAGCCAAGAACTAGCGGGAGTGTCCTACGAGCAGTACTTC.